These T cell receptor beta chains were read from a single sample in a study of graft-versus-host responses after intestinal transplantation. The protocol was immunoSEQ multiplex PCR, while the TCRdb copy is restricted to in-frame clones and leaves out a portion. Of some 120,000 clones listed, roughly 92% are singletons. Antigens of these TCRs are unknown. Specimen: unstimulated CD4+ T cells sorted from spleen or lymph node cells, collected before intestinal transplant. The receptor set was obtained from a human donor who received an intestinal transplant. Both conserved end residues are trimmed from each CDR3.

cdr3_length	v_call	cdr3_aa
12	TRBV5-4	ASSRDTHVYEQY
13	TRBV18	ASSPGTVVSYEQY
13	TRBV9	ASSVSPAGGEKLF
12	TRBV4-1	ASSQDAGAYEQY
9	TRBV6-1	ASTARYGYT
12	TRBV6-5	ASSETGQGETQY
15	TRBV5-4	ASRRAERTLAKNIQY
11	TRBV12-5	ASVVQGSETQY
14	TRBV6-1	ASSEVRTGGRYGYT
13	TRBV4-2	ASSQAQRGAYEQY
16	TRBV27	ASSPRMGSGGITGELF
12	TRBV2	ASSPGRLNYGHT
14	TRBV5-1	ASSLVQGTGANVLT
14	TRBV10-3	ASKGSRTSGVDEQF
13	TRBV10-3	AIRMTSGGAVEQF
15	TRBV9	ASSVGGPRSYNSPLH
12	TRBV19	ASSIVIRERGYT
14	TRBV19	ASSILVGTGRNTIY
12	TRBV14	ASSQLPQATEAF
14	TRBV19	ASSIIGAGGSGELF
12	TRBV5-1	ASSTLAGWETQY
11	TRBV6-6	ASSLGPNYGYT
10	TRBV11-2	ASSPTVDTQY
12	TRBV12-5	ASGPAPGFQPQH
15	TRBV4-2	ASSQDLLAGGRDTQY
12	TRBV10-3	ATLEGATYNEQF
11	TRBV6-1	ASTTGTRYGYT